This T cell receptor beta chain was found in a study of graft-versus-host responses after intestinal transplantation. Study at large: Tacrolimus plus steroids were given to all recipients for two to three years, preceded by anti-thymocyte globulin induction. Study outcomes and limitations: Among recipient marrow samples, GvH clones were found; some appeared first in ileum or blood. Allograft graft-versus-host to host-versus-graft clonal ratios ran high in patients with graft-donor T cell macrochimerism.

Comment on this clone: As yet, its antigen is unknown. One end of the junction fails to match germline, which may point to a read error.

Some clones are missing from TCRdb's copy, which holds only in-frame ones; the method was immunoSEQ multiplex PCR. The data show some 110,000 clones, roughly 92% seen once. The length of the CDR3 is 12 residues. The germline V gene encodes CDR1 LNHDA and CDR2 SQIVND (reference sequence). This chain uses TRBV19 with TRBJ2-7, with D unclear. This specimen consisted of unstimulated CD4+ T cells sorted from spleen or lymph node cells, obtained before transplant. This receptor was taken from a human donor who was the organ donor for an intestinal transplant. CDR3 in DNA: TGTGCCACCGGAGACGGAGTCTACGAGCAGCACTTC. Translation gives CATGDGVYEQHF.